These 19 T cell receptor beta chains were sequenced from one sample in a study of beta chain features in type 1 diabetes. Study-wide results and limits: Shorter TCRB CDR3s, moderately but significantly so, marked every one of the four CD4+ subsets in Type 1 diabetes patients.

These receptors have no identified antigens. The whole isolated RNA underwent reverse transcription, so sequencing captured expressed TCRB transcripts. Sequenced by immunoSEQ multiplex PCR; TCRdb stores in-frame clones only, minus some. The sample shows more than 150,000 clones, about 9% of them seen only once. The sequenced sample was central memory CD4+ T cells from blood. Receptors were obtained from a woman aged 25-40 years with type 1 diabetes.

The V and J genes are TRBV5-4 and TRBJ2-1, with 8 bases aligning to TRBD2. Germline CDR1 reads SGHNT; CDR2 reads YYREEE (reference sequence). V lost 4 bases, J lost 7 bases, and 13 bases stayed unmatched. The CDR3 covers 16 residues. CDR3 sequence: CASSPQQGLAHNEQFF. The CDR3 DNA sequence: TGTGCCAGCAGCCCTCAACAAGGACTAGCACATAATGAGCAGTTCTTC.

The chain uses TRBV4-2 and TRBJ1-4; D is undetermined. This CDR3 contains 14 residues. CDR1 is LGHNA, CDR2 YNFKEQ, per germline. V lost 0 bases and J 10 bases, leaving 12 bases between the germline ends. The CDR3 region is CASSQDPGRGKLFF. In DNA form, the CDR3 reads TGTGCCAGCAGCCAAGACCCAGGCCGTGGAAAACTGTTTTTT.

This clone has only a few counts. The CDR3 loop is CASSTEREQFF. In DNA form, the CDR3 reads TGTGCCAGCAGCACAGAGAGAGAGCAGTTCTTC. The chain is built from TRBV7-9 and TRBJ2-1; no firm D call. The CDR3 sequence is 11 residues long. Trimming stripped 5 bases from V and 10 bases from J, with 9 bases between. Germline V gene sequence: CDR1 SEHNR, CDR2 FQNEAQ (reference sequence).

CDR3 loop: CAWSVTMTDTQYF. Written as DNA, the CDR3 is TGTGCCTGGAGTGTCACTATGACAGATACGCAGTATTTT. The chain joins TRBV30 to TRBJ2-3; D uncertain. The CDR3 has 13 amino acids. The germline CDR1 and CDR2 sequences are GTSNPN and SVGIG (reference sequence). V was cut by 0 bases and J by 3 bases, with 7 bases left in between.

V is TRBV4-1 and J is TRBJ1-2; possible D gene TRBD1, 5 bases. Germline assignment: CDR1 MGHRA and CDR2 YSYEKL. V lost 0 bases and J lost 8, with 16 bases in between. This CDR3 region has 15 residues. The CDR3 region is CASSQEGGGGGGYTF. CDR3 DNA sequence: TGCGCCAGCAGCCAAGAGGGGGGGGGAGGAGGCGGCTACACCTTC.

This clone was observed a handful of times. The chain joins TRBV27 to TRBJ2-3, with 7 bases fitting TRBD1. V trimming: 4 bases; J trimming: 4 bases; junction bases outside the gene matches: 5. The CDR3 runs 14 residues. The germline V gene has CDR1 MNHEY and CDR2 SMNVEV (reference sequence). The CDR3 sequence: CASSSNRGPDTQYF. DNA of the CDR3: TGTGCCAGCAGTTCAAACAGGGGTCCAGATACGCAGTATTTT.

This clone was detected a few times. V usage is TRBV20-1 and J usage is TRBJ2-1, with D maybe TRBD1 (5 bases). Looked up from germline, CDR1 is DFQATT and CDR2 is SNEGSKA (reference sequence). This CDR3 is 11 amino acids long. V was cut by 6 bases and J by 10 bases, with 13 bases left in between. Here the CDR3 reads CSALKGQEQFF. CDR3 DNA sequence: TGCAGTGCCCTAAAGGGGCAAGAGCAGTTCTTC.

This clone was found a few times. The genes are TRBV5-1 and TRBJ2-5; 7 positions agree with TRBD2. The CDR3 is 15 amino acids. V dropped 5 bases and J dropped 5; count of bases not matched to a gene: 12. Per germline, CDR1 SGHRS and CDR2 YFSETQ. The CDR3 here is CASSLLAEPRETQYF. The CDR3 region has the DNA TGCGCCAGCAGTCTGCTAGCGGAGCCTAGGGAGACCCAGTACTTC.

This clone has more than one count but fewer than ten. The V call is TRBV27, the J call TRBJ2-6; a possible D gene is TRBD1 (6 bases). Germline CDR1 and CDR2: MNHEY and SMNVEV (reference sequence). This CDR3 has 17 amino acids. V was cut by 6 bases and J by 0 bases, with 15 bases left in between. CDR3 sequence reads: CASRRQATISGANVLTF. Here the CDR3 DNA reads TGTGCCAGCAGGAGACAGGCGACAATCTCTGGGGCCAACGTCCTGACTTTC.

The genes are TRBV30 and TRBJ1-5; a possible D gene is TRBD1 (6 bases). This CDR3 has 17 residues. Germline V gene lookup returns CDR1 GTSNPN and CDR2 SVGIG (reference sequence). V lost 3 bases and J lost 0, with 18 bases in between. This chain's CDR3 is CAWSPGGGSYSNQPQHF. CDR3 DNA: TGTGCCTGGAGCCCGGGGGGGGGCTCCTATAGCAATCAGCCCCAGCATTTT.

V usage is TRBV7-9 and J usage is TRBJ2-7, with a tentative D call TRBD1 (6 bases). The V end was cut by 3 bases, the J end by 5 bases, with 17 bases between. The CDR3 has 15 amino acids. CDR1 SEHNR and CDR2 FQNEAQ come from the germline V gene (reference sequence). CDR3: CASSFPGTSSNEQYF. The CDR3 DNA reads TGTGCCAGCAGCTTCCCCGGGACATCATCCAACGAGCAGTACTTC.

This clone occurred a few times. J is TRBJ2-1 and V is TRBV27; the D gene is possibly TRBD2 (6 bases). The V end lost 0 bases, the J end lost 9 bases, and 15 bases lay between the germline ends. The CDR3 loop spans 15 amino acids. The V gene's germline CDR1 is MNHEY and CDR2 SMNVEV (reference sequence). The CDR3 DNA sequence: TGTGCCAGCAGTTTATCCACGGGGCGAGCGGGTGAGCAGTTCTTC. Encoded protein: CASSLSTGRAGEQFF.

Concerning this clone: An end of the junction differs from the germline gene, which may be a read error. For the CDR3, the DNA is TGTGCCAGCACCTACTCGACTAGCGGGATGGGTGGATCTCGGCATTTT. Translation: CASTYSTSGMGGSRHF. The chain uses TRBV28 and TRBJ2-3; 11 bases fit TRBD2. The CDR3 totals 16 residues. CDR1 is MDHEN, CDR2 SYDVKM, per germline.

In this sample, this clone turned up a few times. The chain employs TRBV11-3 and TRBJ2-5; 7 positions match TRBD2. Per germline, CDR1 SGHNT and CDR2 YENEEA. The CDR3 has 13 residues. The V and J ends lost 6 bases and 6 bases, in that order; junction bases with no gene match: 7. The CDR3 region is CASSQGRGQTQYF. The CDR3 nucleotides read TGTGCCAGCAGTCAAGGGAGGGGACAGACCCAGTACTTC.

Written as DNA, the CDR3 is TGTGCCAGCAGCGTAGGACAGGGCAAGGTTGAGCAGTTCTTC. Its protein is CASSVGQGKVEQFF. The chain has TRBV9 and TRBJ2-1; 7 bases fit TRBD1. Germline CDR1 is SGDLS and CDR2 is YYNGEE. Trimming removed 0 bases from V and 9 bases from J; junction bases left unmatched: 6. There are 14 residues in the CDR3.

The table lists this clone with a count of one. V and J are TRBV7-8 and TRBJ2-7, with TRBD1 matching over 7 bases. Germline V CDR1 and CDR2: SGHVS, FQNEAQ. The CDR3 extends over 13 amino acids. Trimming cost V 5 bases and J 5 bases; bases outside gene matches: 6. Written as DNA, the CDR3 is TGTGCCAGCAGCCTGAACAGGGGAAACGAGCAGTACTTC. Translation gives CASSLNRGNEQYF.

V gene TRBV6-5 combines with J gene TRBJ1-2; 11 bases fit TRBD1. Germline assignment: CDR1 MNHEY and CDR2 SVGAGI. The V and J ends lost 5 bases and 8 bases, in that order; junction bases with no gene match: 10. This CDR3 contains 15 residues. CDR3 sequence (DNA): TGTGCCAGCAGTCCCGGGACAGGGGGACCTTTGGGCTACACCTTC. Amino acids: CASSPGTGGPLGYTF.

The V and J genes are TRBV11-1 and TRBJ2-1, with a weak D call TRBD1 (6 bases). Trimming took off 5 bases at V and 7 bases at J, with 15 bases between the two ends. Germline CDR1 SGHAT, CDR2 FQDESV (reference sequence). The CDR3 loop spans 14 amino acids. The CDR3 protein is CASSARGSQNEQFF. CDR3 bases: TGTGCCAGCAGCGCAAGGGGGAGTCAGAATGAGCAGTTCTTC.

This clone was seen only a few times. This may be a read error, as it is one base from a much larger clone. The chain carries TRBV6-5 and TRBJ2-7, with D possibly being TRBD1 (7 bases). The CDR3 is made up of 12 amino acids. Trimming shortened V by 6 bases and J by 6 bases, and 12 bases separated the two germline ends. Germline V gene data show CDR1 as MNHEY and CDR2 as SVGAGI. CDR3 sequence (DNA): TGTGCCAGCAGCCGACAGGGAGGCGAGCAGTACTTC. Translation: CASSRQGGEQYF.